Sequencing of this TCR beta chain was carried out in a study of Graves' ophthalmopathy and Graves' hyperthyroidism. Orbital computed tomography, together with clinical symptoms, serum thyroxine, TRAb and thyroid ultrasound, was used for diagnosis. Scientists amplified the TCR beta CDR3 regions from RNA transcripts. First-round RT-PCR relied on HTBI primers, and a second-round multiplex PCR came next. TCRdb ran MiXCR on the multiplex PCR reads and lists one entry per CDR3 protein. The sample lists almost 400,000 distinct CDR3 sequences, about 16% occurring once. This clonotype was counted at least ten times. The sample comprised peripheral blood. This TCR derives from a young woman with Graves' ophthalmopathy.

The CDR3 spells CASSLMDLDAEAFF. The DNA for the CDR3 is TGTGCCAGCAGTTTAATGGACTTGGATGCTGAAGCTTTCTTT. This sequence joins TRBV28 and TRBJ1-1, with D unresolved. Per germline, CDR1 MDHEN and CDR2 SYDVKM. The CDR3 totals 14 residues. The germline V and J ends were trimmed by 2 bases and 6 bases, with 13 bases remaining between them.